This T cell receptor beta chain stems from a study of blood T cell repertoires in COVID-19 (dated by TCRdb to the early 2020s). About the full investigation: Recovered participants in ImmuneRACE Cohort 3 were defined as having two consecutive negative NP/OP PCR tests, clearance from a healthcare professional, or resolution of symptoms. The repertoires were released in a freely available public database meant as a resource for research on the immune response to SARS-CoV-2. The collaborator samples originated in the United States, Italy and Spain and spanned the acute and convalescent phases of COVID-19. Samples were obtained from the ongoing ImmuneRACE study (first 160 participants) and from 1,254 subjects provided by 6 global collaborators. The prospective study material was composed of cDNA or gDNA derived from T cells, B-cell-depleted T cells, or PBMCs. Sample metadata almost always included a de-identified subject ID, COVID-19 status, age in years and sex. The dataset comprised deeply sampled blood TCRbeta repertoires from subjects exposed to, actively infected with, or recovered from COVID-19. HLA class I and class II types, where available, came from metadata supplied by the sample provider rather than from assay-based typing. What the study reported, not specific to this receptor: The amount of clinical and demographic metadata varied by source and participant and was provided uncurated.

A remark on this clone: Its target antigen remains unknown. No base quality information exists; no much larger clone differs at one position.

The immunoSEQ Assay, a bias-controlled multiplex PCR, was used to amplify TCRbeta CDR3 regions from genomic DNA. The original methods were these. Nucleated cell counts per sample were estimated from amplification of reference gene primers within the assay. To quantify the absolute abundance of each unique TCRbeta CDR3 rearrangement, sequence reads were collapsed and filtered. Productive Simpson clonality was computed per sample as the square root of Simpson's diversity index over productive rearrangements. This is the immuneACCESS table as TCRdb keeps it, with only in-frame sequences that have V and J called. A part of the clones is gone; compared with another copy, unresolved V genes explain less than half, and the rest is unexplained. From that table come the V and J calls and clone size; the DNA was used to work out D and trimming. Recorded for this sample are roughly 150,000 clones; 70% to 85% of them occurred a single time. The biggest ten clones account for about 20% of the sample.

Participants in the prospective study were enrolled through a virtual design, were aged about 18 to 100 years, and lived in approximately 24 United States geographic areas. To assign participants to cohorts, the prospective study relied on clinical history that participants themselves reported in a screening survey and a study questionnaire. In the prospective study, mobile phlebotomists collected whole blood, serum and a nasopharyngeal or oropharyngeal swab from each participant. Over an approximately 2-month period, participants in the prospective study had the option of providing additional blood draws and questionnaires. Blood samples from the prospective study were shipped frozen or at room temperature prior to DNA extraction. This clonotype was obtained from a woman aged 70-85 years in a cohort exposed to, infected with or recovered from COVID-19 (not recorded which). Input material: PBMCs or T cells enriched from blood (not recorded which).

At the DNA level, the sequence is TGTGCCAGCAGTTCCCCCGCCGAGGGAGCTAACTATGGCTACACCTTC. It specifies CASSSPAEGANYGYTF. The rearranged chain carries TRBV28 and TRBJ1-2, with no D gene named confidently. CDR1 is given as MDHEN and CDR2 as SYDVKM, both from the germline V gene. The CDR3 holds 16 amino acids from the cysteine to the phenylalanine. Here the CDR3 DNA is all that survives: 48 bases in frame from base 1. Trimming removed 4 bases from V and 0 bases from J, leaving 15 bases between the germline ends.